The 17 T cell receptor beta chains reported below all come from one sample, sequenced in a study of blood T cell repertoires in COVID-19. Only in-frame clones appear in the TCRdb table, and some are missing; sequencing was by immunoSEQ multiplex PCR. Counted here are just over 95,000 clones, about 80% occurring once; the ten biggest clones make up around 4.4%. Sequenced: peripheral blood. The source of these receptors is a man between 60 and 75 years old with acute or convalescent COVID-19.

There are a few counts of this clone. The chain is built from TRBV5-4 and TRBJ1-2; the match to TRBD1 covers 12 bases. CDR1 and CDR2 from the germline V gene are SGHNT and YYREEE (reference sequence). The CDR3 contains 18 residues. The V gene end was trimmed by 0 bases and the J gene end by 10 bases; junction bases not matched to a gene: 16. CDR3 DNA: TGTGCCAGCAGCTTGGGCGGGACAGGGGGCGCGTCCGGTTCTACCTACACCTTC. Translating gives CASSLGGTGGASGSTYTF. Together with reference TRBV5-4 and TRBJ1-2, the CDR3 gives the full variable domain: ETGVTQSPTHLIKTRGQQVTLRCSSQSGHNTVSWYQQALGQGPQFIFQYYREEENGRGNFPPRFSGLQFPNYSSELNVNALELDDSALYLCASSLGGTGGASGSTYTFGSGTRLTVV.

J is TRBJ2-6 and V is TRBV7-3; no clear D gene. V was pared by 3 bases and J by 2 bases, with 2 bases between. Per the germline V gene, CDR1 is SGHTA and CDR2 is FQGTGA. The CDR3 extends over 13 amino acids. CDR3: CASSFAGANVLTF. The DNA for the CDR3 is TGTGCCAGCAGCTTCGCTGGGGCCAACGTCCTGACTTTC.

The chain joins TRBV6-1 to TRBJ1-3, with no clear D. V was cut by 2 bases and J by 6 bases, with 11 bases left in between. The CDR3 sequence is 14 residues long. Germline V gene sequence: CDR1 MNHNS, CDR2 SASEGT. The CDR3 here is CASSESGFENTIYF. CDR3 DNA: TGTGCCAGCAGTGAATCTGGCTTCGAAAACACCATATATTTT.

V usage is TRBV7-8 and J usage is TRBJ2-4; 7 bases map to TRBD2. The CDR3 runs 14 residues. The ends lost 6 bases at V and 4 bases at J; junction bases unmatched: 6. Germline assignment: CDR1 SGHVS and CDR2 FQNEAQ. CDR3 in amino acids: CASSRGSGKNIQYF. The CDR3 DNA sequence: TGTGCCAGCAGTCGCGGGAGCGGAAAAAACATTCAGTACTTC.

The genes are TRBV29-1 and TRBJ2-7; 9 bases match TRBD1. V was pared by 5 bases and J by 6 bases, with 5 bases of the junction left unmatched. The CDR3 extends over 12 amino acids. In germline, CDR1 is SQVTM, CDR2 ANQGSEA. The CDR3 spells CSVSGQGGEQYV. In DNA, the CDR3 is TGCAGCGTTTCGGGACAGGGTGGCGAGCAGTACGTC.

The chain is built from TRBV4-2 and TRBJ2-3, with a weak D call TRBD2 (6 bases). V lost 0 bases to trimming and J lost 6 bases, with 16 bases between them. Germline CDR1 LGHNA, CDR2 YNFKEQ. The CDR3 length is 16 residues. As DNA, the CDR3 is TGTGCCAGCAGCCAAGAAATCGGGACTCTAGGCGATACGCAGTATTTT. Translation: CASSQEIGTLGDTQYF.

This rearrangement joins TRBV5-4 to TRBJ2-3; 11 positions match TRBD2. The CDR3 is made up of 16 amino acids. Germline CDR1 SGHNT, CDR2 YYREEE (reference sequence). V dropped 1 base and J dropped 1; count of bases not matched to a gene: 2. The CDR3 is CASSLKTSGGTDTQYF. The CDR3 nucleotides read TGTGCCAGCAGCTTGAAGACTAGCGGGGGCACAGATACGCAGTATTTT.

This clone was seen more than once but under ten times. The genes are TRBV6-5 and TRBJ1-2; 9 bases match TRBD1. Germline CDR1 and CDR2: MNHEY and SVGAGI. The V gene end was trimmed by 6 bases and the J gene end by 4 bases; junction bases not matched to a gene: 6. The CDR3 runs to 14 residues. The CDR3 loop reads CASRRGTGIYGYTF. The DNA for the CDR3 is TGTGCCAGCAGACGTGGGACAGGGATCTATGGCTACACCTTC.

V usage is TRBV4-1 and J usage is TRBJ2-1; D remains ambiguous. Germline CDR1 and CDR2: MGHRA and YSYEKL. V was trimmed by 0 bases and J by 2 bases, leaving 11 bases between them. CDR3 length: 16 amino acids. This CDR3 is CASSQEFASTYNEQFF. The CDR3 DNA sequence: TGCGCCAGCAGCCAAGAGTTCGCCAGTACCTACAATGAGCAGTTCTTC.

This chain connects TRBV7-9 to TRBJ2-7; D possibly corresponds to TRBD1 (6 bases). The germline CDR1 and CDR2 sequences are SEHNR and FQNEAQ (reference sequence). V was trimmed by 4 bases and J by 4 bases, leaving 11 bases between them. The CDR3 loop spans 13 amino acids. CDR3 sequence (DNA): TGTGCCAGCAGCTCGCAGGGGAATTACGAGCAGTACGTC. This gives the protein CASSSQGNYEQYV.

CDR3 in DNA: TGTGCCAGCAGGCGACGGACAGGGTCACCCTATGGCTACACCTTC. Its translation: CASRRRTGSPYGYTF. This chain links TRBV28 with TRBJ1-2; the match to TRBD1 covers 8 bases. CDR1 and CDR2 from the germline V gene are MDHEN and SYDVKM. J was trimmed by 4 bases and V by 6 bases; bases with no gene match: 10. CDR3 length equals 15 residues.

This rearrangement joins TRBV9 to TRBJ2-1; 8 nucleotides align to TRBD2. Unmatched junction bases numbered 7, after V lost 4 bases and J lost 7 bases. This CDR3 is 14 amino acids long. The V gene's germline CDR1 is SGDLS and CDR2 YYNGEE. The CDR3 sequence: CASSSRTSPNEQFF. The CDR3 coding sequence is TGTGCCAGCAGCTCACGGACTAGCCCTAATGAGCAGTTCTTC.

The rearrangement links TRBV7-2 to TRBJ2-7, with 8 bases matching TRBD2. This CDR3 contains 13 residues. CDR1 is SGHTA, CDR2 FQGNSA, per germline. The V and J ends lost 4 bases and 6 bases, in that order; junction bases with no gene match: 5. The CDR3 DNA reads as TGTGCCAGCAGCTATTTTGGGACTAGCGAGCAGTACGTC. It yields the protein CASSYFGTSEQYV.

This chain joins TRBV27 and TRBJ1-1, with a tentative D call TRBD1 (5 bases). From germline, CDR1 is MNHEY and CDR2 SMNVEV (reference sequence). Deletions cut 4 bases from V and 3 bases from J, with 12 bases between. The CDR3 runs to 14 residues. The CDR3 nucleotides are TGTGCCAGCAGTTCCCGGACATCCGACACTGAAGCTTTCTTT. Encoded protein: CASSSRTSDTEAFF.

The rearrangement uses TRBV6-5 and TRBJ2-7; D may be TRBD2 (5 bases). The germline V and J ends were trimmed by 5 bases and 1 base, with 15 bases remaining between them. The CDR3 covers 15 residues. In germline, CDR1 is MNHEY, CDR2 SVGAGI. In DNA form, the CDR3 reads TGTGCCAGCAGTCCCTACCATTCGGGATCCTACGAGCAGTACTTC. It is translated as CASSPYHSGSYEQYF.

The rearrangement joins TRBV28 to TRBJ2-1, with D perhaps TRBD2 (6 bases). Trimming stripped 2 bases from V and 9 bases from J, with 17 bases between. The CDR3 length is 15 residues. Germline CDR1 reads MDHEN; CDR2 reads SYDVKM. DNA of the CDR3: TGTGCCAGCAGTTTACCAAGTTGGCGGGGAGGTGAGCAGTTCTTC. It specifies CASSLPSWRGGEQFF.

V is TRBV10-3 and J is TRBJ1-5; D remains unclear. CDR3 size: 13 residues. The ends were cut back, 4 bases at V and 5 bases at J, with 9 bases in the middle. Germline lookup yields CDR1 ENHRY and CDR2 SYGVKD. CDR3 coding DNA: TGTGCCATCAGTGGGCAGAGGGATCAGCCCCAGCATTTT. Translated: CAISGQRDQPQHF.